This entry is about one TCR beta chain. Recipient blood drawn about 28 days pretransplant and days 30, 100, 180 after. Using immunoSEQ multiplex PCR, the repertoire was profiled, and TCRdb retains in-frame clones only, with some absent. The table shows 9,500 or so clones, with approximately 80% occurring only once. The V gene's germline CDR1 is MGHRA and CDR2 YSYEKL. CDR3 length: 17 residues. V shed 1 base and J shed 1 base, with 16 bases lying between them. The sample is drawn from a study of T cell clonotyping in hematopoietic cell transplantation. The sequencing here drew on PBMCs, taken 30 days after allogeneic stem cell transplant. This chain uses TRBV4-1 with TRBJ1-1, with D possibly matching TRBD1 (5 bases). This clonotype originated in a female patient aged 35-55 years who had an allogeneic stem cell transplant from a related donor, so T cells may come from the graft donor. Some clones in this sample may be carry-over from other donors' samples. Here the CDR3 DNA reads TGCGCCAGCAGCCAAGTGGGTCAGGGCAGAGCGAACACTGAAGCTTTCTTT. Its translation: CASSQVGQGRANTEAFF.